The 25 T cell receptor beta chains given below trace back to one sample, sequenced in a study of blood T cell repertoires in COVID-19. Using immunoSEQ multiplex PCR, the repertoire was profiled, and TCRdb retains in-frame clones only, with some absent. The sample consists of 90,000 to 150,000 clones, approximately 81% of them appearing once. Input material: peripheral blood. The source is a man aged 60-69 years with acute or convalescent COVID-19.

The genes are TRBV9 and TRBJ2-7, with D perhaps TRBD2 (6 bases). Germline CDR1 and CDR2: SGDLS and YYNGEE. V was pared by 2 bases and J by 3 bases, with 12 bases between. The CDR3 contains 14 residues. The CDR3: CASSVGLGDYEQYF. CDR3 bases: TGTGCCAGCAGCGTGGGACTGGGGGACTACGAGCAGTACTTC.

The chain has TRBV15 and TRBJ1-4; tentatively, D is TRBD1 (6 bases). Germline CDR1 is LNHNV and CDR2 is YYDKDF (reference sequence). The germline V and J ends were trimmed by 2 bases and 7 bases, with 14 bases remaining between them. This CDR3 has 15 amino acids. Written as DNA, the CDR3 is TGTGCCACCAGCAGACCGGGACAAGTCGGTGAAAAACTGTTTTTT. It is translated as CATSRPGQVGEKLFF.

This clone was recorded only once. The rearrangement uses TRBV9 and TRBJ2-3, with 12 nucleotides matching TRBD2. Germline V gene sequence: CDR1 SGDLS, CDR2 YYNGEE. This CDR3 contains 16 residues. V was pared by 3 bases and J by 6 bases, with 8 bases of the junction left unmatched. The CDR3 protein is CASSARRGTSGDTQYF. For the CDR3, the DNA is TGTGCCAGCAGCGCACGCCGGGGGACTAGCGGGGATACGCAGTATTTT.

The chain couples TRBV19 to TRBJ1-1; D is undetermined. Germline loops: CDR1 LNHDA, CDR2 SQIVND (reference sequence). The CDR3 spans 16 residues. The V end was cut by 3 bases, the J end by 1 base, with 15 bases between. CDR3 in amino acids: CASSISMIRSNTEAFF. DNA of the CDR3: TGTGCCAGTAGTATCTCTATGATTAGATCGAACACTGAAGCTTTCTTT.

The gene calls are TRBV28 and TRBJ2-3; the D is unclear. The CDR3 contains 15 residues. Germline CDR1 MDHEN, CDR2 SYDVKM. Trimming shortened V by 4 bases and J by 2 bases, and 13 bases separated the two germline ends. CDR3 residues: CASSSRHLITDTQYF. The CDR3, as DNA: TGTGCCAGCAGTTCTCGACACTTAATCACAGATACGCAGTATTTT.

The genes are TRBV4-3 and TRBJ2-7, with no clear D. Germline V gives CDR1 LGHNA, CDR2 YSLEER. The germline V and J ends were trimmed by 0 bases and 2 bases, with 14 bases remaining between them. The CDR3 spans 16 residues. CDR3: CASSQDGPGETYEQYF. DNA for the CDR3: TGCGCCAGCAGCCAAGATGGGCCAGGCGAAACCTACGAGCAGTACTTC.

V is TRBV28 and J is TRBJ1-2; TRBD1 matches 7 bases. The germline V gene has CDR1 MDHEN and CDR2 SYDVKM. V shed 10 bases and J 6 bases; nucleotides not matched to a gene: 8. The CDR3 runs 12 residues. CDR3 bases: TGTGCCACCGACAGGGAGGACGATGGCTACACCTTC. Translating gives CATDREDDGYTF.

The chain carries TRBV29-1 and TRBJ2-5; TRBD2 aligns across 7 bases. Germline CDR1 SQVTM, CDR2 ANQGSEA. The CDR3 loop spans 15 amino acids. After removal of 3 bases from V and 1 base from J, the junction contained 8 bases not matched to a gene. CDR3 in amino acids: CSVDRLAEIQETQYF. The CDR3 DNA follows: TGCAGCGTTGATCGGCTAGCGGAGATCCAAGAGACCCAGTACTTC.

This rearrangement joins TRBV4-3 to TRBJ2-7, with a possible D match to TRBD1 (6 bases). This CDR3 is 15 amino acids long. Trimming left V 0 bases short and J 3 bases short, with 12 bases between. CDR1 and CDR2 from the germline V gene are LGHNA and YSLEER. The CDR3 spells CASSQERGKHYEQYF. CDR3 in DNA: TGCGCCAGCAGCCAAGAGAGGGGGAAGCACTACGAGCAGTACTTC.

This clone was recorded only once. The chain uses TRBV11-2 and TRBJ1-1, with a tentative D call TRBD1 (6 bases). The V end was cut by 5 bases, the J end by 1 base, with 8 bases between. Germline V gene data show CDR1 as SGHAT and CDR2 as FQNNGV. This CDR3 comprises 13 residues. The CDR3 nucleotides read TGTGCCAGCAGCCCACAGGGGAACACTGAAGCTTTCTTT. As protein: CASSPQGNTEAFF. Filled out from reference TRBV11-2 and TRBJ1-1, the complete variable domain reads EAGVAQSPRYKIIEKRQSVAFWCNPISGHATLYWYQQILGQGPKLLIQFQNNGVVDDSQLPKDRFSAERLKGVDSTLKIQPAKLEDSAVYLCASSPQGNTEAFFGQGTRLTVV.

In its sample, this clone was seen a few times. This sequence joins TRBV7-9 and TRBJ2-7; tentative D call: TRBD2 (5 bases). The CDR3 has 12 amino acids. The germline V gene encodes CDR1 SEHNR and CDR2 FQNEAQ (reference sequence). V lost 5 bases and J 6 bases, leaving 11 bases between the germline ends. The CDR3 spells CASSPSGIEQYF. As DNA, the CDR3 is TGTGCCAGCAGCCCCTCGGGGATCGAGCAGTACTTC.

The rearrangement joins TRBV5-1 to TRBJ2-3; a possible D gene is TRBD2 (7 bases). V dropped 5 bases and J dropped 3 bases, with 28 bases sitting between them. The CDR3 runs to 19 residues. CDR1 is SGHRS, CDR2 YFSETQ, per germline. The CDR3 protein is CASRSAGAGHPLGTDTQYF. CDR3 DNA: TGCGCCAGCAGATCGGCGGGGGCGGGACACCCACTGGGGACAGATACGCAGTATTTT.

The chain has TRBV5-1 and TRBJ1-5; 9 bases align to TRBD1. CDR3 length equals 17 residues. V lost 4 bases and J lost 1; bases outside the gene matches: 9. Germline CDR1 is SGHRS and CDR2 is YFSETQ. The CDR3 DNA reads TGCGCCAGCAGCCCCCCGGGACAGGGAAGAAGCAATCAGCCCCAGCATTTT. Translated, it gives CASSPPGQGRSNQPQHF. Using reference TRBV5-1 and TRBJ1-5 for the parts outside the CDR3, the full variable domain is KAGVTQTPRYLIKTRGQQVTLSCSPISGHRSVSWYQQTPGQGLQFLFEYFSETQRNKGNFPGRFSGRQFSNSRSEMNVSTLELGDSALYLCASSPPGQGRSNQPQHFGDGTRLSIL.

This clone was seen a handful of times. The CDR3 bases are TGTGCCAGCAGCTTGGGGGGGCCCCTTGACGAGCAGTACTTC. Residues: CASSLGGPLDEQYF. The rearrangement joins TRBV5-4 to TRBJ2-7; TRBD1 is a possible D gene (6 bases). V dropped 0 bases and J dropped 5 bases, with 12 bases sitting between them. Germline V gene data show CDR1 as SGHNT and CDR2 as YYREEE (reference sequence). CDR3 length: 14 amino acids. The variable domain in full, completed from reference TRBV5-4 and TRBJ2-7, reads ETGVTQSPTHLIKTRGQQVTLRCSSQSGHNTVSWYQQALGQGPQFIFQYYREEENGRGNFPPRFSGLQFPNYSSELNVNALELDDSALYLCASSLGGPLDEQYFGPGTRLTVT.

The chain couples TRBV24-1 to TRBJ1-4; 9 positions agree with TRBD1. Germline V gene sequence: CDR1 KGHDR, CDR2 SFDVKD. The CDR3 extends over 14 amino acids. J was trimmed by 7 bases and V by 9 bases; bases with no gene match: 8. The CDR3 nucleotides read TGTGCCACCGCTCCGGGACAGGGACCTGAAAAACTGTTTTTT. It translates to CATAPGQGPEKLFF.

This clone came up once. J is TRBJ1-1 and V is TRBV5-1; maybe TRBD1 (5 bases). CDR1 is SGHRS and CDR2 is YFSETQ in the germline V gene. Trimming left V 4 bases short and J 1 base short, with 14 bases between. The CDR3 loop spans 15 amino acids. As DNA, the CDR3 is TGCGCCAGCAGCATCACAGGAAAGTCGAACACTGAAGCTTTCTTT. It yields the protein CASSITGKSNTEAFF.

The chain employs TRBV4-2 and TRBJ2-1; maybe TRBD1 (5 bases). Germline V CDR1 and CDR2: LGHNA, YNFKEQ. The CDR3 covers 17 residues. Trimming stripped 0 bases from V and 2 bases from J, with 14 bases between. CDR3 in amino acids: CASSQESKLGAYNEQFF. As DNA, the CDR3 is TGTGCCAGCAGCCAAGAATCGAAGCTAGGGGCCTACAATGAGCAGTTCTTC.

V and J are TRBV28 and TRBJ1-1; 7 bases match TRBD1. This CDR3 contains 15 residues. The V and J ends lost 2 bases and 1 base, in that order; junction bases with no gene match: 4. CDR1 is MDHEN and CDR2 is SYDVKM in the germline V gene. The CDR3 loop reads CASSLGTGENTEAFF. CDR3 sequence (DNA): TGTGCCAGCAGTTTAGGAACAGGGGAGAACACTGAAGCTTTCTTT. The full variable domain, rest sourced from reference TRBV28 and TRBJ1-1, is DVKVTQSSRYLVKRTGEKVFLECVQDMDHENMFWYRQDPGLGLRLIYFSYDVKMKEKGDIPEGYSVSREKKERFSLILESASTNQTSMYLCASSLGTGENTEAFFGQGTRLTVV.

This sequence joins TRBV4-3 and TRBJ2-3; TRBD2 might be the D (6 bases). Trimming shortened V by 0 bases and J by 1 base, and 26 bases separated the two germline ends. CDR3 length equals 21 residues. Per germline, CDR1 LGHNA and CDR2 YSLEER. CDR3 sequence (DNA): TGCGCCAGCAGCCAAGAACCCCCACAGAGTGGGAGGTGGGGTGGCACAGATACGCAGTATTTT. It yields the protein CASSQEPPQSGRWGGTDTQYF.

The CDR3 nucleotides are TGCGCCAGCAACCTAGAGGGGAACACCGGGGAGCTGTTTTTT. Translation gives CASNLEGNTGELFF. The chain uses TRBV5-1 and TRBJ2-2, with D perhaps matching TRBD2 (5 bases). This CDR3 is 14 amino acids long. Germline V gene lookup returns CDR1 SGHRS and CDR2 YFSETQ. V was shortened by 6 bases and J by 1 base, with 10 bases between the two germline ends.

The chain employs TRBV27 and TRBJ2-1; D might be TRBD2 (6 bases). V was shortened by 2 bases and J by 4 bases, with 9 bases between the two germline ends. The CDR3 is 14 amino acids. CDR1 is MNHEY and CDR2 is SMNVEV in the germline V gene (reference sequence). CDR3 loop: CASSLGSGYNEQFF. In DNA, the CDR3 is TGTGCCAGCAGTTTAGGTAGCGGATACAATGAGCAGTTCTTC.

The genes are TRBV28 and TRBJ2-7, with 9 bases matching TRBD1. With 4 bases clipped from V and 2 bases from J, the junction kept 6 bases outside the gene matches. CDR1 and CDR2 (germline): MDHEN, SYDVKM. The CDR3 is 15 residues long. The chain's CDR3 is CASSSPGTGPYEQYF. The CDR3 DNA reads TGTGCCAGCAGTTCACCCGGGACAGGGCCCTACGAGCAGTACTTC.

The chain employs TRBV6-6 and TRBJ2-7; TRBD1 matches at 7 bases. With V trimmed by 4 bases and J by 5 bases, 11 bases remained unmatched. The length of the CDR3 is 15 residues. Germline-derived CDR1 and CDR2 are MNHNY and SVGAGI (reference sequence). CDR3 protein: CASSFTPDRAHEQYF. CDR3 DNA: TGTGCCAGCAGTTTCACTCCCGACAGGGCTCACGAGCAGTACTTC.

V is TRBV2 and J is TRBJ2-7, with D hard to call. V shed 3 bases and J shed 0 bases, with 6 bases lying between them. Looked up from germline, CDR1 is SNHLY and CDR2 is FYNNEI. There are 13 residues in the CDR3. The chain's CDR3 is CASSENFSYEQYF. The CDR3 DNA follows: TGTGCCAGCAGTGAGAACTTCTCCTACGAGCAGTACTTC.

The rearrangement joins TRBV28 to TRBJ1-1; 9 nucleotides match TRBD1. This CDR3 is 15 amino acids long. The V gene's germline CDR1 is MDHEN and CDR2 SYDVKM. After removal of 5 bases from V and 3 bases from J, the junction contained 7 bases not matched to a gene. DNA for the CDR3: TGTGCCAGCAGTAGAAGGACAGGGGCTTACACTGAAGCTTTCTTT. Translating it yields CASSRRTGAYTEAFF. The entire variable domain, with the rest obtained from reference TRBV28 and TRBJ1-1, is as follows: DVKVTQSSRYLVKRTGEKVFLECVQDMDHENMFWYRQDPGLGLRLIYFSYDVKMKEKGDIPEGYSVSREKKERFSLILESASTNQTSMYLCASSRRTGAYTEAFFGQGTRLTVV.